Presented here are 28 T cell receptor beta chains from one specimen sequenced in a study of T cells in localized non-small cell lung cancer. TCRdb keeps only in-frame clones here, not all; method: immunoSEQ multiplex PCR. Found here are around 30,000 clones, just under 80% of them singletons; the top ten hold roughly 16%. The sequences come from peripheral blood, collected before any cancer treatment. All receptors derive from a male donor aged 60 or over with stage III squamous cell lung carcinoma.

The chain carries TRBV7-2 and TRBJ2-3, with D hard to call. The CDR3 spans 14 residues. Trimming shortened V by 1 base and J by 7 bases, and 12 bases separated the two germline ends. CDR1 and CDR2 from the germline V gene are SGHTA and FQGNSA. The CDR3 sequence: CASSLGLEGNTQYF. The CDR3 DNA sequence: TGTGCCAGCAGCTTAGGCCTTGAAGGGAATACGCAGTATTTT. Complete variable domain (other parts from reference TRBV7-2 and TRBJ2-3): GAGVSQSPSNKVTEKGKDVELRCDPISGHTALYWYRQSLGQGLEFLIYFQGNSAPDKSGLPSDRFSAERTGGSVSTLTIQRTQQEDSAVYLCASSLGLEGNTQYFGPGTRLTVL.

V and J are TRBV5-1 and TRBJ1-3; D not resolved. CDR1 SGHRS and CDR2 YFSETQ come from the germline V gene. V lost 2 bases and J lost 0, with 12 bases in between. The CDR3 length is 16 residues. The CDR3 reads CASSFTAVDSGNTIYF. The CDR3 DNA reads TGCGCCAGCAGCTTCACGGCCGTAGACTCTGGAAACACCATATATTTT.

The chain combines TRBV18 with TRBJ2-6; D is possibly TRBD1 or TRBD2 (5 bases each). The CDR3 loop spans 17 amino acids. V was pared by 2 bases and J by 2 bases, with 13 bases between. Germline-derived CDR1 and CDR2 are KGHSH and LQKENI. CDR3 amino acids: CASSPGPGTPGANVLTF. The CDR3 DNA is TGTGCCAGCTCACCAGGTCCAGGGACCCCTGGGGCCAACGTCCTGACTTTC.

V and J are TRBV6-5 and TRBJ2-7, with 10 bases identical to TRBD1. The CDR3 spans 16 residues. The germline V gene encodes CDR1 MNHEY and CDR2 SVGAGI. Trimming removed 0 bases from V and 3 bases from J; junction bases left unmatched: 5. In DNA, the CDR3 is TGTGCCAGCAGTTACTCTAGGGACAGGGGATTCTACGAGCAGTACTTC. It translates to CASSYSRDRGFYEQYF.

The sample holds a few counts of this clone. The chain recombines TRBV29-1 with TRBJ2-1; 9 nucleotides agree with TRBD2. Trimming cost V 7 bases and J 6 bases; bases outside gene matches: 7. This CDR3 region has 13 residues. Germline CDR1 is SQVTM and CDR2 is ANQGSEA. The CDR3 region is CSGWSGRFNEQFF. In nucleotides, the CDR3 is TGCAGCGGATGGAGCGGGAGGTTCAATGAGCAGTTCTTC.

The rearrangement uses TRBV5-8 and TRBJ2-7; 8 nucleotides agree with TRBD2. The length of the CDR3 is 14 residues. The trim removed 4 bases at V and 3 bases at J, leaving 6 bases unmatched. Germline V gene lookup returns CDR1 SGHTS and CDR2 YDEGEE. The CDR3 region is CASSLPGGGYEQYF. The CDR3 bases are TGTGCCAGCAGCCTGCCGGGGGGGGGCTACGAGCAGTACTTC.

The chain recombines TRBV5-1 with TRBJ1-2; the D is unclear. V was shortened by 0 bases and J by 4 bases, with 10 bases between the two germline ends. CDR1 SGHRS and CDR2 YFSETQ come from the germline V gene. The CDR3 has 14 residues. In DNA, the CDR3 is TGCGCCAGCAGCTTGGATCCAGAAAGCTATGGCTACACCTTC. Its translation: CASSLDPESYGYTF.

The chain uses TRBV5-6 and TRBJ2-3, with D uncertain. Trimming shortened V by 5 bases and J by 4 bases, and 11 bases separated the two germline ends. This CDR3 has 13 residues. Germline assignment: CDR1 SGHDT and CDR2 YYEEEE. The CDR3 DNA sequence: TGTGCCAGCAGTTCACCAGGAGCAGATACGCAGTATTTT. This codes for CASSSPGADTQYF.

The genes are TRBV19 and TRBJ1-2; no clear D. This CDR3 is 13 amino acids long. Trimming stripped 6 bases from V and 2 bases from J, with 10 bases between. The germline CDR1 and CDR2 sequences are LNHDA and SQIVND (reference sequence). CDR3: CASRSASNYGYTF. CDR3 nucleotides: TGTGCCAGTAGGTCCGCTTCGAACTATGGCTACACCTTC.

CDR3 DNA sequence: TGCGCCAGCAGCCAAGAATGGGAACTAGCGGGAAGAAGGAATGAGCAGTTCTTC. It is translated as CASSQEWELAGRRNEQFF. The chain has TRBV4-1 and TRBJ2-1; 10 bases map to TRBD2. CDR1 and CDR2 from the germline V gene are MGHRA and YSYEKL. J gave up 7 bases and V 0 bases, and 12 bases lay outside the gene matches. The CDR3 covers 18 residues.

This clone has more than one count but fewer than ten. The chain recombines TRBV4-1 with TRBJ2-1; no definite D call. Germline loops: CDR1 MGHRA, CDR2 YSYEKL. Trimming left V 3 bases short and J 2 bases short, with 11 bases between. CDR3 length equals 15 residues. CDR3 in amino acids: CASSQGRVTYNEQFF. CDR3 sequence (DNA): TGCGCCAGCAGCCAGGGCAGAGTTACCTACAATGAGCAGTTCTTC.

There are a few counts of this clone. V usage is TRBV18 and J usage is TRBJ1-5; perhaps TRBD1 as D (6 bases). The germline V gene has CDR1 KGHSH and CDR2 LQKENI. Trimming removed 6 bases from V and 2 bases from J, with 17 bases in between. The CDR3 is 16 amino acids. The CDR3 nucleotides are TGTGCCAGCTCCCCAAGCGCAGGGGAGGGCAATCAGCCCCAGCATTTT. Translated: CASSPSAGEGNQPQHF.

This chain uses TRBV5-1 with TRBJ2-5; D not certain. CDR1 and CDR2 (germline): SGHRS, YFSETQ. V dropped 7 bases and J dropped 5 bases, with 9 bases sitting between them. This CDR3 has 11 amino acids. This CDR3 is CASGDEETQYF. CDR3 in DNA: TGCGCCAGCGGGGATGAGGAGACCCAGTACTTC.

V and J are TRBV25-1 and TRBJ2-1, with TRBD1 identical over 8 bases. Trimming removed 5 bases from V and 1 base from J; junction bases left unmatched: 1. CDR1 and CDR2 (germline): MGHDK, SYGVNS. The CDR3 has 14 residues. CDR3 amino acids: CASSRTGSYNEQFF. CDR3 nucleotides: TGTGCCAGCAGTAGGACAGGGTCCTACAATGAGCAGTTCTTC.

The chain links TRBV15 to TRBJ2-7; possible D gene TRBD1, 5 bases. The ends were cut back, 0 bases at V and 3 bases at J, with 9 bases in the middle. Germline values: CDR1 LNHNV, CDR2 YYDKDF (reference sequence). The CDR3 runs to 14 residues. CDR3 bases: TGTGCCACCAGCAGAGATCAGACAGTCTACGAGCAGTACTTC. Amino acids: CATSRDQTVYEQYF.

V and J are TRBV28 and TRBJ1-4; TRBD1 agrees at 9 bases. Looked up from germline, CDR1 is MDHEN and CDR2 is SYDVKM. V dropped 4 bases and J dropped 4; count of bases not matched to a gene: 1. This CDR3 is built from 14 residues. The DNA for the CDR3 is TGTGCCAGCAGTTCGGGACAGGGTAATGAAAAACTGTTTTTT. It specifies CASSSGQGNEKLFF.

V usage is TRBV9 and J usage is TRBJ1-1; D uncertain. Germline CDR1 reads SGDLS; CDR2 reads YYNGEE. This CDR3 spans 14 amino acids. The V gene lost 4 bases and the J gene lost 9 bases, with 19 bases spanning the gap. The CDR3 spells CASSPSHGVPKAFF. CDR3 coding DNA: TGTGCCAGCAGCCCTTCACACGGGGTCCCCAAAGCTTTCTTT.

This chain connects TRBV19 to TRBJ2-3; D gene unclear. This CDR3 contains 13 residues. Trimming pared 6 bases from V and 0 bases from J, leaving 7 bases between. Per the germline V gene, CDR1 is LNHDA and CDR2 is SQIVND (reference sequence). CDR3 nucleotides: TGTGCCAGTAGAGGCACTAGCACAGATACGCAGTATTTT. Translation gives CASRGTSTDTQYF.

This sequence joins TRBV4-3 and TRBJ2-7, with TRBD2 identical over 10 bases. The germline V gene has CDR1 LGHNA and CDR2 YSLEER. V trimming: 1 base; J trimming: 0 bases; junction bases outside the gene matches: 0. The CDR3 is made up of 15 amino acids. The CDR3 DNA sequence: TGCGCCAGCAGCCAAGCTAGCGGGAGCTCCTACGAGCAGTACTTC. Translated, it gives CASSQASGSSYEQYF.

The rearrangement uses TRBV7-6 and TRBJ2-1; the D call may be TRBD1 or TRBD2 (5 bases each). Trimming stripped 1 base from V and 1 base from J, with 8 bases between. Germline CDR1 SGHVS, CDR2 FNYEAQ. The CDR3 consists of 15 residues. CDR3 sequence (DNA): TGTGCCAGCAGCTTAGTTGGGGGTTCCTACAATGAGCAGTTCTTC. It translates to CASSLVGGSYNEQFF.

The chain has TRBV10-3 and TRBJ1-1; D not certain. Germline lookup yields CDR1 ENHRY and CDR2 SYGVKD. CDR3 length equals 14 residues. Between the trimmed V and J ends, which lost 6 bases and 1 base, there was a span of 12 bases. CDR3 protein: CAISENTENTEAFF. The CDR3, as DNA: TGTGCCATCAGCGAAAATACAGAGAACACTGAAGCTTTCTTT.

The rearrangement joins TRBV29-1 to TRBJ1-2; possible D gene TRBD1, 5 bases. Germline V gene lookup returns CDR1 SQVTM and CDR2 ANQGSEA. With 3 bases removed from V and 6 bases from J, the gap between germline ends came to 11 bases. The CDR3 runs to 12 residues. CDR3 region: CSVDRASNGYTF. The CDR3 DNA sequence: TGCAGCGTTGACAGGGCATCGAATGGCTACACCTTC.

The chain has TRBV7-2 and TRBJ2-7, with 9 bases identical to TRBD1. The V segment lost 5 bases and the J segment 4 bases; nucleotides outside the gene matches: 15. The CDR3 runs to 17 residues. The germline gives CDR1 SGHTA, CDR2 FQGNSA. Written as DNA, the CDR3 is TGTGCCAGCAGCCCATCCGGGACAGGGCTCGGGGGGTACGAGCAGTACTTC. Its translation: CASSPSGTGLGGYEQYF.

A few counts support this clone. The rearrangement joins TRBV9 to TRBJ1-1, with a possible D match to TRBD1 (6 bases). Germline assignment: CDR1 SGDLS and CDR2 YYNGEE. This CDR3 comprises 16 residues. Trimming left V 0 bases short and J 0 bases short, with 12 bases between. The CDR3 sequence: CASSVEGGVMNTEAFF. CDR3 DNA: TGTGCCAGCAGCGTAGAGGGGGGAGTCATGAACACTGAAGCTTTCTTT.

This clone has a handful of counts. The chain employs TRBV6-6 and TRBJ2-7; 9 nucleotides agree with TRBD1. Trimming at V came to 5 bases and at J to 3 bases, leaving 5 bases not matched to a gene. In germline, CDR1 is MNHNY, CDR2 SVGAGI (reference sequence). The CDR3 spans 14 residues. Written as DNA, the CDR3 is TGTGCCAGCAGTCGCGCGGGACAGGGCTACGAGCAGTACTTC. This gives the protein CASSRAGQGYEQYF.

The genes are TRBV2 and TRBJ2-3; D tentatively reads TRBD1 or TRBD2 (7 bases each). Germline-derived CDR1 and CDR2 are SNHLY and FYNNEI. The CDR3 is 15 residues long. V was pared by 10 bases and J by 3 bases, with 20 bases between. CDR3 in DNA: TGTGCCATCCGGCCAGGGGGGGTGGGTACAGATACGCAGTATTTT. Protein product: CAIRPGGVGTDTQYF. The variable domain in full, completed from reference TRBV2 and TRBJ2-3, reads EPEVTQTPSHQVTQMGQEVILRCVPISNHLYFYWYRQILGQKVEFLVSFYNNEISEKSEIFDDQFSVERPDGSNFTLKIRSTKLEDSAMYFCAIRPGGVGTDTQYFGPGTRLTVL.

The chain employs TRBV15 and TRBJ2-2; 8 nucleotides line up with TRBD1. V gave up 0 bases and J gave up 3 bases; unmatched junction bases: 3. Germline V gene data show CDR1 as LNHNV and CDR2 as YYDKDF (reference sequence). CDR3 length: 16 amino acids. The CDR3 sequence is CATSRDDRGDTGELFF. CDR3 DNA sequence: TGTGCCACCAGCAGAGATGACAGGGGTGACACCGGGGAGCTGTTTTTT.

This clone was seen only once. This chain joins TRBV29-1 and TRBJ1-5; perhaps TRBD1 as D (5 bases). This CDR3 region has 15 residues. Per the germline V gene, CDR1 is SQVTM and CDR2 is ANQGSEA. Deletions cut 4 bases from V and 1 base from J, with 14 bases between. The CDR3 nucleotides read TGCAGCGTTGCCCAAGGAGGGGTGAGCAATCAGCCCCAGCATTTT. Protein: CSVAQGGVSNQPQHF.